The clone carrying this T cell receptor beta chain was seen ten or more times. Its antigen is unknown. The record originates from a study of T-cell memory formation after mild COVID-19. Study context: TCR clusters largely stayed donor specific. Notes on the study in general: For contracting clones, CD4+ ones sat mainly in CM and EM, CD8+ in EMRA. Among clones contracting day 15 to 85, CD4/CD8 was balanced, whereas later expanders leaned CD4+.

The CDR3 totals 14 residues. The V gene's germline CDR1 is SGHRS and CDR2 YFSETQ. V lost 2 bases and J 4 bases, leaving 11 bases between the germline ends. TCR alpha and TCR beta cDNA libraries carrying sample barcodes and UMIs were produced by 5'RACE using constant-segment primers. MiXCR, run by TCRdb on the 5' RACE reads, gives a single entry per CDR3 protein. The table has 180,000 or so distinct CDR3 sequences, approximately 10% seen once. The sample consisted of PBMCs or a T cell subset sorted from them (not recorded which). The chain is built from TRBV5-1 and TRBJ2-3, with D possibly being TRBD1 (5 bases). The clonotype originates from a man aged 18 to 30 who had mild COVID-19 (a few samples of this study predate the infection). Cell type and time point are not known. For the CDR3, the DNA is TGCGCCAGCAGCTTAGGGGCACCCCCAGATACGCAGTATTTT. This encodes CASSLGAPPDTQYF.